A selection of T cell receptor beta chains follows, all from one sample in a study of blood T cells in healthy people across ages. TCRdb recomputed calls from the 5' RACE reads with MiXCR, one row per CDR3 protein. The data hold 800,000 to 900,000 distinct CDR3 sequences, with approximately 65% observed a single time. The source material was blood. The receptors were sampled from a man aged 25 to 45 in good health. Both conserved end residues are part of each CDR3. D genes are given only for firm matches. Size is omitted from some rows. Given values are once, few, many or a class for expanded clones.

clone_size	d_call	v_call	j_call	cdr3_aa	cdr3_nt
.	.	TRBV20-1	TRBJ2-1	CSASGRLGGEETQFF	TGCAGTGCTTCTGGCAGATTAGGGGGGGAAGAGACCCAGTTCTTC
.	.	TRBV6-1	TRBJ1-1	CASKSTVMNTEAFF	TGTGCCAGCAAGTCGACGGTAATGAACACTGAAGCTTTCTTT
few	.	TRBV2	TRBJ2-7	CASSDQLAYEQYF	TGTGCCAGCAGTGATCAACTAGCCTACGAGCAGTACTTC
.	.	TRBV6-2/TRBV6-3	TRBJ2-5	CASSYSVGVLQETQYF	TGTGCCAGCAGTTACTCGGTTGGGGTGCTCCAAGAGACCCAGTACTTC
.	.	TRBV20-1	TRBJ2-7	CSARRDTPGEQYF	TGCAGTGCTAGGCGGGACACGCCCGGCGAGCAGTACTTC
.	.	TRBV20-1	TRBJ2-7	CSARSGDEQYF	TGCAGTGCTAGATCGGGAGACGAGCAGTACTTC
.	.	TRBV3-1	TRBJ1-1	CASSQVGATEAFF	TGTGCCAGCAGCCAGGTGGGGGCCACTGAAGCTTTCTTT
.	.	TRBV28	TRBJ2-5	CASSRGWETQYF	TGTGCCAGCAGTAGAGGGTGGGAGACCCAGTACTTC
.	.	TRBV30	TRBJ2-5	CAWSVRLTAETQYF	TGTGCCTGGAGTGTACGACTTACGGCAGAGACCCAGTACTTC
.	.	TRBV4-1	TRBJ2-6	CASSQPTGPGANVLTF	TGCGCCAGCAGCCAACCCACAGGACCTGGGGCCAACGTCCTGACTTTC
.	.	TRBV19	TRBJ2-7	CASSPGGGFYEQYF	TGTGCCAGTAGTCCAGGAGGGGGATTCTACGAGCAGTACTTC
.	TRBD2	TRBV10-3	TRBJ2-5	CANSGGAGETQYF	TGTGCCAATAGCGGGGGGGCCGGCGAGACCCAGTACTTC
.	TRBD1	TRBV7-2	TRBJ1-2	CASSPRAAGGYGYTF	TGTGCCAGCAGCCCGCGAGCTGCAGGGGGTTATGGCTACACCTTC
.	.	TRBV28	TRBJ2-3	CASSLVSRNLAGDTQYF	TGTGCCAGCAGTTTAGTCTCCCGGAACCTGGCCGGAGATACGCAGTATTTT
.	.	TRBV12-3/TRBV12-4	TRBJ1-2	CASGRGYGYTF	TGTGCCAGCGGCAGGGGCTATGGTTACACCTTC
.	.	TRBV4-1	TRBJ1-2	CASSQVGGTDDGYTF	TGCGCCAGCAGCCAAGTAGGGGGGACTGATGATGGCTACACCTTC
few	.	TRBV2	TRBJ1-2	CASHDGRNYGYTF	TGTGCCAGCCATGACGGAAGAAACTATGGCTACACCTTC
few	.	TRBV3-1	TRBJ2-7	CASSQGSFGGSYEQYF	TGTGCCAGCAGCCAAGGTAGCTTTGGGGGTTCCTACGAGCAGTACTTC
.	.	TRBV5-1	TRBJ1-1	CASSEDGLNTEAFF	TGCGCCAGCAGCGAAGACGGATTGAACACTGAAGCTTTCTTT
.	.	TRBV7-3	TRBJ2-7	CASSPGGAGGLDEQYF	TGTGCCAGCAGCCCCGGGGGAGCAGGGGGTCTCGACGAGCAGTACTTC
few	.	TRBV11-1	TRBJ2-1	CASSSRVAGNNEQFF	TGTGCCAGCAGCTCCAGGGTAGCTGGAAACAATGAGCAGTTCTTC
few	TRBD2	TRBV27	TRBJ2-5	CATSTGLAGGKTQYF	TGTGCCACCTCTACGGGGCTAGCGGGGGGGAAGACCCAGTACTTC
.	TRBD1	TRBV7-2	TRBJ2-5	CASSLQGQNQETQYF	TGTGCCAGCAGCTTACAGGGACAGAACCAAGAGACCCAGTACTTC
.	.	TRBV6-1	TRBJ1-4	CASSDYDQGEKLFF	TGTGCCAGCAGTGACTACGACCAGGGTGAAAAACTGTTTTTT
.	.	TRBV6-6	TRBJ1-2	CATPVRGGHGYTF	TGTGCCACCCCCGTACGTGGGGGGCATGGCTACACCTTC